This T cell receptor (beta chain) came from a study of blood T cell repertoires in COVID-19. Study summary: Donors in the United States, Italy and Spain gave samples during acute or convalescent COVID-19.

Trimming removed 2 bases from V and 3 bases from J; junction bases left unmatched: 10. This CDR3 comprises 16 residues. Per germline, CDR1 KGHSH and CDR2 LQKENI. This table comes from immunoSEQ multiplex PCR, and its TCRdb copy is limited to in-frame clones, with some not included. The sample shows a few hundred thousand clones, roughly 82% of them seen only once. The clonotype comes from a woman in her forties or fifties with acute or convalescent COVID-19. The chain uses TRBV18 and TRBJ2-7, with TRBD2 identical over 7 bases. Sequences were obtained from peripheral blood. CDR3: CASSPRASGRFYEQYF. DNA of the CDR3: TGTGCCAGCTCACCAAGGGCTAGCGGACGTTTCTACGAGCAGTACTTC.